This T cell receptor (beta chain) is from a study of molecular identifiers for immune sequencing clone quantification. The CDR3 contains 14 residues. With 7 bases clipped from V and 8 bases from J, the junction kept 9 bases outside the gene matches. Using its own MiXCR run on the PCR reads, TCRdb lists one record per CDR3 protein. This table holds 97,000 or so distinct CDR3 sequences, 20% to 25% found once. This chain joins TRBV12-3 or TRBV12-4 and TRBJ2-3; 10 bases map to TRBD1. This clonotype originated in a human donor in good health. Some libraries in this study had Jurkat cell RNA spiked in. The specimen sequenced was naive CD8+ T cells from blood, with Jurkat cell RNA spiked in. Documented subset: FACS-sorted CD8+CD4-CCR7+CD45RA+ naive T cells. As DNA, the CDR3 is TGTGCCAGCAATAAAGGGACAGGGGACGGTACGCAGTATTTT. This gives the protein CASNKGTGDGTQYF.